This T cell receptor (beta chain) emerged from a study of T cells after yellow fever vaccination. 5'RACE template switching added a universal primer site and UMIs to TCR cDNA. TCRdb independently ran MiXCR on the 5' RACE reads; one entry per CDR3 protein. Of about 320,000 distinct CDR3 sequences in the sample, roughly 4.3% were seen once. A few counts support this clonotype. CDR1 and CDR2 (germline): LNHDA, SQIVND (reference sequence). Trimming took 6 bases from V and 7 from J; bases not matched to a gene: 7. This CDR3 contains 14 residues. The sequence was collected from a man younger than 35 who received the YFV17D yellow fever vaccine. The sample in question was PBMCs, obtained 15 days after the yellow fever booster vaccination. The J gene is TRBJ1-4, the V gene TRBV19; the match to TRBD1 covers 8 bases. CDR3 region: CASSRLTGVEKLFF. As DNA, the CDR3 is TGTGCCAGTAGCAGATTGACAGGGGTTGAAAAACTGTTTTTT. Full variable domain (missing parts from reference TRBV19 and TRBJ1-4): DGGITQSPKYLFRKEGQNVTLSCEQNLNHDAMYWYRQDPGQGLRLIYYSQIVNDFQKGDIAEGYSVSREKKESFPLTVTSAQKNPTAFYLCASSRLTGVEKLFFGSGTQLSVL.